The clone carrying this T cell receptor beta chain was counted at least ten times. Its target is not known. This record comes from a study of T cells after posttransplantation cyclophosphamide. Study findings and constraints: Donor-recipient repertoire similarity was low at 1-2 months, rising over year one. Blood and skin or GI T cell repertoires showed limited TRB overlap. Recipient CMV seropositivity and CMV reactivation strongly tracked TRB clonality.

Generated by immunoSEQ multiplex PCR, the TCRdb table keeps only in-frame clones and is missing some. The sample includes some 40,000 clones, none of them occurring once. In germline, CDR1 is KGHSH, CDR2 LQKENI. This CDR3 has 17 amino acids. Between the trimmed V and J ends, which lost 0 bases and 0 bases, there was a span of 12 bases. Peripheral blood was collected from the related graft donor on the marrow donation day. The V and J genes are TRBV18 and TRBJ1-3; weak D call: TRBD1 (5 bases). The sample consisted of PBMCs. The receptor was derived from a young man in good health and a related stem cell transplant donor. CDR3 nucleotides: TGTGCCAGCTCACCACCGGTTGCAGGGCTCTCTGGAAACACCATATATTTT. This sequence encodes CASSPPVAGLSGNTIYF.